This T cell receptor beta chain was sequenced during a study of blood T cell repertoires in COVID-19. Study details: The United States, Italy and Spain were the sources of the acute and convalescent COVID-19 samples. PBMCs, B-cell-depleted T cells, or T cells were the source of the cDNA or gDNA that made up the material.

Unmatched junction bases numbered 6, after V lost 5 bases and J lost 0 bases. This CDR3 has 17 residues. CDR1 is SGHNT, CDR2 YENEEA, per germline. In the authors' methods: Estimated nucleated cell counts came from reference gene primer amplification. Sequencing used immunoSEQ multiplex PCR; TCRdb keeps in-frame clones, though not all of them. D and trimming come from the DNA, and the V and J calls and clone size come from that table. The table includes about 200,000 clones, over 60% detected once. The TCR sequence derives from an older woman with acute or convalescent COVID-19. Sequenced sample: peripheral blood. The chain has TRBV11-3 and TRBJ2-2; TRBD2 matches 10 bases. This chain's CDR3 is CASSTFSGRSNTGELFF. As DNA, the CDR3 is TGTGCCAGCAGCACCTTTAGCGGGAGGTCGAACACCGGGGAGCTGTTTTTT.